These 19 T cell receptor beta chains came from one sample sequenced in a study of breast tumors, draining lymph nodes, adjacent tissues. The lymph nodes were axillary draining lymph nodes from breast cancer patients. TCRdb called the multiplex PCR reads again in MiXCR, with one record for every CDR3 protein. Among 70,000 to 95,000 distinct CDR3 sequences listed, approximately 19% were seen once. The specimen sequenced was axillary lymph node tissue. The source of these receptors is a female donor with breast cancer. Some clones in this sample may be carry-over from other donors' samples.

This clonotype was recorded at least ten times. The chain uses TRBV20-1 and TRBJ2-1; 15 bases fit TRBD2. The germline V gene has CDR1 DFQATT and CDR2 SNEGSKA (reference sequence). This CDR3 contains 20 residues. Trimming removed 1 base from V and 1 base from J; junction bases left unmatched: 11. The CDR3 sequence: CSARAGTSGRRGRSYNEQFF. The CDR3 DNA reads as TGCAGTGCTAGAGCCGGGACTAGCGGGAGGCGAGGGAGATCCTACAATGAGCAGTTCTTC.

Ten or more counts support this clonotype. The CDR3, as DNA: TGTGCCAGCAGCCCGACAGGGAATCAGCCCCAGCATTTT. It specifies CASSPTGNQPQHF. This sequence joins TRBV19 and TRBJ1-5, with 7 positions matching TRBD1. After removal of 9 bases from V and 4 bases from J, the junction contained 6 bases not matched to a gene. The CDR3 is made up of 13 amino acids. The germline gives CDR1 LNHDA, CDR2 SQIVND (reference sequence).

This clonotype showed up many times. The chain uses TRBV20-1 and TRBJ2-2, with D uncertain. V shed 3 bases and J shed 5 bases, with 10 bases lying between them. In germline, CDR1 is DFQATT, CDR2 SNEGSKA (reference sequence). The CDR3 is made up of 13 amino acids. CDR3 sequence: CSARPPATGELFF. The DNA for the CDR3 is TGCAGTGCTAGGCCCCCAGCGACCGGGGAGCTGTTTTTT.

The chain employs TRBV28 and TRBJ2-3; D is perhaps TRBD2 (5 bases). CDR1 and CDR2 from the germline V gene are MDHEN and SYDVKM. Between the trimmed V and J ends, which lost 9 bases and 1 base, there was a span of 17 bases. The CDR3 totals 15 residues. CDR3 loop: CASRRGGRGTDTQYF. The CDR3 region has the DNA TGTGCCAGTCGGCGTGGAGGCAGAGGCACAGATACGCAGTATTTT.

This clonotype was seen at least ten times. The V gene is TRBV20-1, the J gene TRBJ2-3; tentative D call: TRBD2 (6 bases). There are 14 residues in the CDR3. Germline V gene sequence: CDR1 DFQATT, CDR2 SNEGSKA (reference sequence). Trimming shortened V by 5 bases and J by 5 bases, and 17 bases separated the two germline ends. CDR3 sequence (DNA): TGCAGTGCTGGAGGGACGGCCTACCGAGATACGCAGTATTTT. Translation: CSAGGTAYRDTQYF.

In its sample, this clonotype was seen many times. The chain joins TRBV5-1 to TRBJ1-4; 7 bases match TRBD1. V was clipped by 1 base and J by 4 bases; unmatched bases: 4. This CDR3 comprises 15 residues. Germline V gene lookup returns CDR1 SGHRS and CDR2 YFSETQ. The CDR3 sequence: CASSLTGTDNEKLFF. CDR3 bases: TGCGCCAGCAGCTTGACCGGGACAGATAATGAAAAACTGTTTTTT.

In this sample, this clonotype turned up many times. V and J are TRBV7-2 and TRBJ2-1; 8 bases are shared with TRBD2. After removal of 5 bases from V and 0 bases from J, the junction contained 3 bases not matched to a gene. Germline V gene sequence: CDR1 SGHTA, CDR2 FQGNSA. This CDR3 has 15 amino acids. The chain's CDR3 is CASSDSGISYNEQFF. CDR3 bases: TGTGCCAGCAGCGATAGCGGGATCTCCTACAATGAGCAGTTCTTC. Looking up the rest from reference TRBV7-2 and TRBJ2-1 gives the full variable domain: GAGVSQSPSNKVTEKGKDVELRCDPISGHTALYWYRQSLGQGLEFLIYFQGNSAPDKSGLPSDRFSAERTGGSVSTLTIQRTQQEDSAVYLCASSDSGISYNEQFFGPGTRLTVL.

The V gene is TRBV25-1, the J gene TRBJ2-3, with 11 positions matching TRBD2. Trimming removed 5 bases from V and 9 bases from J; junction bases left unmatched: 13. Germline loops: CDR1 MGHDK, CDR2 SYGVNS. CDR3 length: 16 amino acids. Here the CDR3 reads CASSYPRGLAGGTQYF. The CDR3 DNA is TGTGCCAGCAGTTACCCTAGGGGGCTAGCGGGAGGAACGCAGTATTTT. Combining the CDR3 with reference TRBV25-1 and TRBJ2-3 gives the whole variable domain EADIYQTPRYLVIGTGKKITLECSQTMGHDKMYWYQQDPGMELHLIHYSYGVNSTEKGDLSSESTVSRIRTEHFPLTLESARPSHTSQYLCASSYPRGLAGGTQYFGPGTRLTVL.

The chain recombines TRBV27 with TRBJ2-7; D is possibly TRBD1 or TRBD2 (5 bases each). CDR1 is MNHEY, CDR2 SMNVEV, per germline (reference sequence). Trimming took off 7 bases at V and 2 bases at J, with 24 bases between the two ends. The CDR3 extends over 17 amino acids. The CDR3 protein is CASTFLGTHGMAYEQYF. The CDR3 DNA reads as TGTGCCAGCACCTTCTTAGGGACCCACGGTATGGCCTACGAGCAGTACTTC.

The CDR3 here is CAIGSGGDGGYTF. The CDR3 nucleotides are TGTGCCATCGGTTCAGGGGGGGATGGTGGCTACACCTTC. The chain joins TRBV10-3 to TRBJ1-2; 7 bases fit TRBD1. Germline V gene sequence: CDR1 ENHRY, CDR2 SYGVKD. This CDR3 contains 13 residues. Trimming removed 8 bases from V and 7 bases from J; junction bases left unmatched: 10.

To note about this clonotype: A much larger clone lies one base from this, so it may be a read error. V is TRBV5-1 and J is TRBJ2-1; D is uncertain. V lost 2 bases to trimming and J lost 6 bases, with 18 bases between them. The CDR3 spans 16 residues. From germline, CDR1 is SGHRS and CDR2 YFSETQ. The CDR3 DNA reads TGCGCCAGCAGCTTTTTCTCGGATCACCGGGTCAATGAGCAGTTCTTC. It codes for CASSFFSDHRVNEQFF.

This clonotype was counted at least ten times. V and J are TRBV2 and TRBJ2-1; D call uncertain. In germline, CDR1 is SNHLY, CDR2 FYNNEI. V lost 4 bases and J 2 bases, leaving 12 bases between the germline ends. The CDR3 sequence is 15 residues long. DNA of the CDR3: TGTGCCAGCAGTGCGATGGGCCTGACCTACAATGAGCAGTTCTTC. Encoded protein: CASSAMGLTYNEQFF.

This clonotype came up many times. The chain has TRBV5-1 and TRBJ1-4; 7 nucleotides line up with TRBD1. Trimming took 1 base from V and 7 from J; bases not matched to a gene: 7. CDR1 is SGHRS, CDR2 YFSETQ, per germline. The CDR3 consists of 15 residues. The CDR3 sequence: CASSLWGQSGEKLFF. CDR3 DNA: TGCGCCAGCAGCTTGTGGGGACAGTCGGGTGAAAAACTGTTTTTT.

In its sample, this clonotype was seen many times. The chain uses TRBV6-4 and TRBJ2-3; TRBD1 matches at 7 bases. V trimming: 2 bases; J trimming: 4 bases; junction bases outside the gene matches: 3. Germline CDR1 is MRHNA and CDR2 is SNTAGT. The CDR3 is made up of 14 amino acids. CDR3 amino acids: CASSDTTGSDTQYF. The CDR3 nucleotides are TGTGCCAGCAGTGACACGACAGGGTCAGATACGCAGTATTTT.

This clonotype was seen repeatedly, ten times or more. V is TRBV10-3 and J is TRBJ2-2; no clear D gene. The V and J ends lost 0 bases and 1 base respectively, with 9 bases between them. Germline lookup yields CDR1 ENHRY and CDR2 SYGVKD. The CDR3 loop spans 16 amino acids. The CDR3 bases are TGTGCCATCAGTGAGTCGGCGGACGGGAACACCGGGGAGCTGTTTTTT. Amino acid sequence: CAISESADGNTGELFF.

This clonotype was observed many times. The chain uses TRBV5-1 and TRBJ2-7; D ambiguous. The CDR3 sequence is 14 residues long. Trimming left V 1 base short and J 8 bases short, with 16 bases between. The germline V gene encodes CDR1 SGHRS and CDR2 YFSETQ. CDR3 bases: TGCGCCAGCAGCTTGTCTGCGACAACCCCTCAGCAGTACTTC. This translates into CASSLSATTPQQYF.

This clonotype was seen many times. CDR3 loop: CASSFSGQGAYEQYF. The CDR3 region has the DNA TGTGCCAGCAGTTTTTCGGGACAGGGGGCCTACGAGCAGTACTTC. The chain carries TRBV27 and TRBJ2-7, with 11 bases aligning to TRBD1. The V and J ends lost 3 bases and 2 bases, in that order; junction bases with no gene match: 3. CDR1 MNHEY and CDR2 SMNVEV come from the germline V gene (reference sequence). The CDR3 sequence is 15 residues long.

This clonotype was observed at least ten times. The chain couples TRBV19 to TRBJ1-5; 8 bases line up with TRBD1. J was trimmed by 3 bases and V by 8 bases; bases with no gene match: 12. CDR3 length equals 16 residues. CDR1 is LNHDA and CDR2 is SQIVND in the germline V gene (reference sequence). This CDR3 reads CASSVSGGRTNQPQHF. CDR3 in DNA: TGTGCCAGTTCCGTTTCAGGGGGCAGGACCAATCAGCCCCAGCATTTT.

This clonotype was detected only a few times. V usage is TRBV5-6 and J usage is TRBJ2-4, with a tentative D call TRBD2 (5 bases). Trimming removed 1 base at V and 8 bases at J, with 10 bases between. CDR3 length: 13 amino acids. CDR1 and CDR2 (germline): SGHDT, YYEEEE. CDR3 in amino acids: CASSLRGLDIQYF. The CDR3 nucleotides read TGTGCCAGCAGCTTGCGAGGGTTGGACATTCAGTACTTC. The full variable domain, with the rest looked up from reference TRBV5-6 and TRBJ2-4, is DAGVTQSPTHLIKTRGQQVTLRCSPKSGHDTVSWYQQALGQGPQFIFQYYEEEERQRGNFPDRFSGHQFPNYSSELNVNALLLGDSALYLCASSLRGLDIQYFGAGTRLSVL.